The 13 T cell receptor beta chains below all came from one sample that was sequenced in a study of OX40 agonist ivuxolimab in advanced cancers. Assay: immunoSEQ multiplex PCR; the TCRdb copy retains only in-frame clones and omits some. There are tens of thousands of clones in the sample; roughly nine tenths occur only once, and roughly 4.1% lies in the top ten. Sequenced here: CD4+ or CD8+ T cells sorted from blood, sampled in a trial of the OX40 agonist ivuxolimab. These receptors all stem from an adult with an advanced solid tumor such as melanoma, head and neck, liver or kidney cancer.

This clone was detected only once. CDR3 protein: CASSLGPRDEVGPTNEKLFF. The CDR3 region has the DNA TGTGCCAGCAGCCTTGGCCCCCGCGACGAGGTGGGGCCAACTAATGAAAAACTGTTTTTT. V usage is TRBV21-1 and J usage is TRBJ1-4; the table's TRBD1 call for D was not verified on the DNA. TRBV21-1 is listed as a pseudogene. The CDR3 has 20 residues.

The V and J genes are TRBV5-1 and TRBJ1-1; 8 nucleotides agree with TRBD1. Germline values: CDR1 SGHRS, CDR2 YFSETQ. With V trimmed by 2 bases and J by 5 bases, 8 bases remained unmatched. There are 15 residues in the CDR3. The CDR3 coding sequence is TGCGCCAGCAGCTTAGGAGACAGGGGTTCTACTGAAGCTTTCTTT. As protein: CASSLGDRGSTEAFF. The full variable domain, completed using reference TRBV5-1 and TRBJ1-1, is KAGVTQTPRYLIKTRGQQVTLSCSPISGHRSVSWYQQTPGQGLQFLFEYFSETQRNKGNFPGRFSGRQFSNSRSEMNVSTLELGDSALYLCASSLGDRGSTEAFFGQGTRLTVV.

The chain is built from TRBV11-2 and TRBJ2-2; D is uncertain. CDR3 length: 13 residues. Germline loops: CDR1 SGHAT, CDR2 FQNNGV. The V and J ends lost 3 bases and 5 bases respectively, with 7 bases between them. The CDR3 is CASSFLTTGELFF. The CDR3 DNA sequence: TGTGCCAGCAGCTTTCTCACAACCGGGGAGCTGTTTTTT.

This chain uses TRBV30 with TRBJ2-1, with 9 bases lining up with TRBD2. J lost 6 bases, V lost 3 bases, and 12 bases had no gene match. This CDR3 has 16 amino acids. Germline V CDR1 and CDR2: GTSNPN, SVGIG (reference sequence). The CDR3 here is CAWRALSGSRGNEQFF. CDR3 coding DNA: TGTGCCTGGAGGGCTCTTAGCGGGAGTAGGGGCAATGAGCAGTTCTTC.

The chain is built from TRBV30 and TRBJ2-7; perhaps D is TRBD1 or TRBD2 (5 bases each). The V end lost 2 bases, the J end lost 5 bases, and 10 bases lay between the germline ends. The CDR3 loop spans 12 amino acids. The germline V gene encodes CDR1 GTSNPN and CDR2 SVGIG (reference sequence). CDR3 sequence reads: CAWSRGAHEQYF. The CDR3 DNA reads TGTGCCTGGAGTAGAGGGGCCCACGAGCAGTACTTC.

The V call is TRBV11-2, the J call TRBJ2-7; D is uncertain. Trimming left V 0 bases short and J 4 bases short, with 13 bases between. Germline CDR1 and CDR2: SGHAT and FQNNGV. This CDR3 has 15 residues. CDR3 sequence: CASSLDLVSQYEQYV. The CDR3 nucleotides read TGTGCCAGCAGCTTAGATCTCGTGAGCCAGTACGAGCAGTACGTC.

This chain uses TRBV7-8 with TRBJ2-3; 9 positions agree with TRBD2. Germline CDR1 and CDR2: SGHVS and FQNEAQ. With 2 bases clipped from V and 7 bases from J, the junction kept 7 bases outside the gene matches. The CDR3 has 15 residues. The CDR3 here is CASSLSAGGLYTQYF. The CDR3 DNA sequence: TGTGCCAGCAGCTTATCTGCGGGAGGGCTGTATACGCAGTATTTT.

The CDR3 coding sequence is TGTGCCAGCAGTTTCGTGCCGACAGAGGGTGGGGAGCAGTTCTTC. Its translation is CASSFVPTEGGEQFF. V gene TRBV27 combines with J gene TRBJ2-1; TRBD1 or TRBD2 may be the D gene (5 bases each). The CDR3 consists of 15 residues. The germline V gene encodes CDR1 MNHEY and CDR2 SMNVEV (reference sequence). Trimming took off 3 bases at V and 10 bases at J, with 19 bases between the two ends.

The chain has TRBV25-1 and TRBJ2-7; D unclear. Germline CDR1 MGHDK, CDR2 SYGVNS. The CDR3 spans 14 residues. V was trimmed by 3 bases and J by 4 bases, leaving 13 bases between them. CDR3 nucleotides: TGTGCCAGCAGTGATCCCGCATTTGGTTACGAGCAGTACTTC. Translation gives CASSDPAFGYEQYF.

The CDR3 loop reads CATSRAPGLADFIYEQYF. The CDR3 DNA is TGTGCCACCAGCAGAGCGCCGGGACTAGCGGACTTCATATACGAGCAGTACTTC. The rearrangement joins TRBV15 to TRBJ2-7; 11 bases agree with TRBD2. V trimming: 1 base; J trimming: 4 bases; junction bases outside the gene matches: 12. The CDR3 totals 18 residues. The germline V gene has CDR1 LNHNV and CDR2 YYDKDF (reference sequence).

The chain employs TRBV5-1 and TRBJ2-7; 9 bases match TRBD1. The CDR3 contains 15 residues. V gave up 1 base and J gave up 4 bases; unmatched junction bases: 6. Germline values: CDR1 SGHRS, CDR2 YFSETQ. As DNA, the CDR3 is TGCGCCAGCAGCTTGTCAACAGGGGGCCCGTACGAGCAGTACTTC. It translates to CASSLSTGGPYEQYF.

The chain carries TRBV9 and TRBJ2-1; 14 bases align to TRBD2. CDR3 length: 16 amino acids. The V gene end was trimmed by 3 bases and the J gene end by 8 bases; junction bases not matched to a gene: 7. Germline V CDR1 and CDR2: SGDLS, YYNGEE. The CDR3 is CASSASGLAGVDEQFF. CDR3 DNA sequence: TGTGCCAGCAGCGCCTCGGGACTAGCGGGAGTTGATGAGCAGTTCTTC.

The rearrangement links TRBV7-9 to TRBJ1-6; no clear D. CDR1 SEHNR and CDR2 FQNEAQ come from the germline V gene (reference sequence). CDR3 length: 14 residues. Trimming cost V 1 base and J 10 bases, with 11 bases left between them. The CDR3 spells CASSLGLGLSPLHF. CDR3 coding DNA: TGTGCCAGCAGCTTAGGGCTGGGTCTCTCACCCCTCCACTTT.